This T cell receptor (beta chain) is from a study of CD8+CD57+ T cells in acquired aplastic anemia. This clonotype was observed at least ten times. The germline gives CDR1 MGHDK, CDR2 SYGVNS. The V end lost 6 bases, the J end lost 2 bases, and 11 bases lay between the germline ends. This CDR3 is 13 amino acids long. Profiling of TCR beta VDJ combinations and CDR3 sequences used genomic DNA as template. TCRdb reprocessed the reads with MiXCR, giving one entry per CDR3 protein. The sample contains about 160,000 distinct CDR3 sequences, around 50% of which appear only once. Before being chosen for sequencing, patients had shown CD8+CD57+ cell expansion by flow cytometry.

Sequencing was performed on sorted CD4+, CD8+, or CD8+CD57+ T cells (not recorded which) from PBMCs. This clonotype was obtained from a human donor with aplastic anemia. This sequence joins TRBV25-1 and TRBJ2-7, with TRBD1 as a possible D gene (5 bases). CDR3 sequence: CASSQGLPYEQYF. CDR3 coding DNA: TGTGCCAGCAGCCAGGGTCTCCCCTACGAGCAGTACTTC.